The 5 T cell receptor beta chains listed next were all sequenced from one sample in a study of OX40 agonist ivuxolimab in advanced cancers. The method was the immunoSEQ multiplex PCR assay. Held by TCRdb, this immuneACCESS table contains in-frame sequences only and omits some clones. Under half of the omission traces to an unresolved V gene where checked; the cause of the rest is unknown. The sample yields about 67,000 clones; 65% to 85% were counted once. Of the sample, around 8.2% falls within the top ten clones. Specimen: CD4+ or CD8+ T cells sorted from blood, collected in a trial of the OX40 agonist ivuxolimab. Every receptor here comes from an adult with an advanced solid tumor such as melanoma, head and neck, liver or kidney cancer.

The V and J genes are TRBV5-6 and TRBJ2-5; the match to TRBD1 covers 8 bases. The CDR3 has 14 amino acids. With V trimmed by 6 bases and J by 5 bases, 9 bases remained unmatched. CDR1 is SGHDT, CDR2 YYEEEE, per germline. The CDR3 DNA is TGTGCCAGCACCAGACAGGGGTTTTTGGAGACCCAGTACTTC. The encoded protein is CASTRQGFLETQYF.

There are a few counts of this clone. The chain carries TRBV5-4 and TRBJ2-2, with 8 bases that match TRBD2. V lost 4 bases to trimming and J lost 2 bases; unmatched junction nucleotides: 7. The CDR3 extends over 16 amino acids. Germline V gives CDR1 SGHNT, CDR2 YYREEE (reference sequence). Written as DNA, the CDR3 is TGTGCCAGCAGCCAAGGACTAGCTCTTAACACCGGGGAGCTGTTTTTT. It encodes CASSQGLALNTGELFF.

This rearrangement joins TRBV5-4 to TRBJ2-1; 11 bases map to TRBD2. From germline, CDR1 is SGHNT and CDR2 YYREEE (reference sequence). Trimming removed 4 bases from V and 6 bases from J; junction bases left unmatched: 15. CDR3 size: 18 residues. The CDR3, as DNA: TGTGCCAGCAGCCGTCCGGCCCCTAGCGGGGGGACTCGCAATGAGCAGTTCTTC. This sequence encodes CASSRPAPSGGTRNEQFF. The complete variable domain, with remaining parts taken from reference TRBV5-4 and TRBJ2-1, reads ETGVTQSPTHLIKTRGQQVTLRCSSQSGHNTVSWYQQALGQGPQFIFQYYREEENGRGNFPPRFSGLQFPNYSSELNVNALELDDSALYLCASSRPAPSGGTRNEQFFGPGTRLTVL.

V usage is TRBV15 and J usage is TRBJ1-3, with unresolved D. Between the trimmed V and J ends, which lost 0 bases and 2 bases, there was a span of 8 bases. CDR3 size: 15 residues. Germline-derived CDR1 and CDR2 are LNHNV and YYDKDF (reference sequence). CDR3 nucleotides: TGTGCCACCAGCAGAGAGGGGAGACCTGGAAACACCATATATTTT. The encoded protein is CATSREGRPGNTIYF.

V is TRBV29-1 and J is TRBJ2-5; D is ambiguous. In germline, CDR1 is SQVTM, CDR2 ANQGSEA. Deletions cut 4 bases from V and 5 bases from J, with 14 bases between. The CDR3 totals 13 residues. The CDR3 protein is CSVGELDGETQYF. Written as DNA, the CDR3 is TGCAGCGTTGGCGAACTGGACGGCGAGACCCAGTACTTC.